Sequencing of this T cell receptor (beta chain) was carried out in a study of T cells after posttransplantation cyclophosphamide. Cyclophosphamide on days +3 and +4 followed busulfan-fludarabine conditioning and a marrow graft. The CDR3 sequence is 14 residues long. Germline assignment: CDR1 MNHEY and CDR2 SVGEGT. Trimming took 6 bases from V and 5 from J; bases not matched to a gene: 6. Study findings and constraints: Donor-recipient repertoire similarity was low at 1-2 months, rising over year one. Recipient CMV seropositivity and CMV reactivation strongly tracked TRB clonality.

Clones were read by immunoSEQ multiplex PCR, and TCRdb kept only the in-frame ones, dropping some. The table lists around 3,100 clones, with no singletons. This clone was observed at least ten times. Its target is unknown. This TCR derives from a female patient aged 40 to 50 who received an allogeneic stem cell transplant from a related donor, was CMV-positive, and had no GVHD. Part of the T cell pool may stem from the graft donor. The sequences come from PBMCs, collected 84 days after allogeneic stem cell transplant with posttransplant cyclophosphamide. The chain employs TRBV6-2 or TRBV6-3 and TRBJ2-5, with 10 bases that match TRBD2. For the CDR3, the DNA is TGTGCCAGCAGCTCCCTAGCGGGGGAGGAGACCCAGTACTTC. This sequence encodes CASSSLAGEETQYF.